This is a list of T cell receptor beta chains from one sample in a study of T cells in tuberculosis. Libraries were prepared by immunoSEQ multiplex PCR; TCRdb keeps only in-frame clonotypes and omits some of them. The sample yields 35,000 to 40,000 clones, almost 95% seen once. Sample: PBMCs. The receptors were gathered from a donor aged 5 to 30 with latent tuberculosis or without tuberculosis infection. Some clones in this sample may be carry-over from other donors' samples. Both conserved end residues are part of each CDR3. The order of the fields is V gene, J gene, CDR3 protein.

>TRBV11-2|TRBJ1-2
CASSLVRGNYGYTF
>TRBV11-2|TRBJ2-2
CASSPNPTASGELFF
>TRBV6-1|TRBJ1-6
CASRSRLGSSPLHF
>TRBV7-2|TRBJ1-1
CASSPDRRNTEAFF
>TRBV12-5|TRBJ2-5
CASGLVLRGRETQYF
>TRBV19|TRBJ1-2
CASRLSVQDYGYTF
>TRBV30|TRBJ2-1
CAWSVGGLREGHEQFF
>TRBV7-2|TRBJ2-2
CASSPTSGAPTGELFF
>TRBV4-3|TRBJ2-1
CASSQDGSGGYNEQFF
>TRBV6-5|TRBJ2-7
CASSTDRYEQYF
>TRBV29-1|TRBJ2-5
CSVERLADQETQYF
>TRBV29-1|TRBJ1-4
CSVVQGAREKLFF
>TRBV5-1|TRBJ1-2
CASSLEGPNNYGYTF
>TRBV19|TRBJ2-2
CASTAGATGELFF
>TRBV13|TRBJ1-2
CASSLTGSNYGYTF
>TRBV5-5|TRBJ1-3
CASSPDKFSGNTIYF
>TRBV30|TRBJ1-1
CAWSNTPKTGNTEAFF
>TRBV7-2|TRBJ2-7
CASSFASGASYEQYF
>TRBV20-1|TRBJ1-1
CSAKWTDEAFF
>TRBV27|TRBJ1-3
CASSLTGVTGNTIYF
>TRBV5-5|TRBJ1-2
CASSLVGGAPNYGYTF
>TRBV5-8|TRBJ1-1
CASSLVGHPRTEAFF
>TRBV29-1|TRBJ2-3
CSVATGGGDTQYF
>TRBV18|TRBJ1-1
CASSPLSGNLGGNTEAFF
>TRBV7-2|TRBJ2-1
CASSLVPGSNNEQFF
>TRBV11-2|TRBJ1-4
CASSLGQGEKLFF
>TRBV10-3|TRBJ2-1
CAISEDGIYNEQFF
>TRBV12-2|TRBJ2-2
CASRLGKDRVTGELFF
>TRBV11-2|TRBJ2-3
CASSFKRGGLSTDTQYF
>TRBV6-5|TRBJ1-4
CASSWGPTEREKLFF
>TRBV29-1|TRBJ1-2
CSVAGLRDGYTF
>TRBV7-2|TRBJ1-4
CASSSLMQGFGEKLFF
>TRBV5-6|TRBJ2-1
CASSVTPGTQFF
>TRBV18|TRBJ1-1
CASSPLGGEDTEAFF
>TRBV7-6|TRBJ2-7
CASSRGAGGSYEQYF
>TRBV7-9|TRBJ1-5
CASQGGHPNQPQHF
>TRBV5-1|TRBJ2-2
CASSSGTGALFF
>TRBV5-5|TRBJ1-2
CASSRGQGANGYTF
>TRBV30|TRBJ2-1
CAWRNRDRYNEQFF
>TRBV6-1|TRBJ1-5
CASAGVAGDNQPQHF
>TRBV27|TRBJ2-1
CASSSAGSDEQFF
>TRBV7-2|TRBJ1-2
CASSTSRASGYTF